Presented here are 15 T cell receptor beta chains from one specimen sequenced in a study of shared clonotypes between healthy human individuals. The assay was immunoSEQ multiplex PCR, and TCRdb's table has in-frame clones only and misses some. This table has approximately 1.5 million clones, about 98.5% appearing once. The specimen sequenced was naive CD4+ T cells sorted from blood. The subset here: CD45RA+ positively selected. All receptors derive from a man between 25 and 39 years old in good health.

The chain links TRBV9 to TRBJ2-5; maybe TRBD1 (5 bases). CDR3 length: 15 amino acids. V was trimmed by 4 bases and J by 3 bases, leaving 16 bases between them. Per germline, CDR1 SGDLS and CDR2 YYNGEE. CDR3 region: CASSSFPKGKETQYF. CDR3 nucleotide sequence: TGTGCCAGCAGCTCATTTCCTAAGGGGAAAGAGACCCAGTACTTC.

Written as DNA, the CDR3 is TGTGCCAGCAGCTTAGTTGGCGAAGTGGGAAACACCATATATTTT. As protein: CASSLVGEVGNTIYF. This chain joins TRBV7-9 and TRBJ1-3; no clear D. This CDR3 contains 15 residues. Deletions cut 1 base from V and 4 bases from J, with 11 bases between. Germline CDR1 and CDR2: SEHNR and FQNEAQ (reference sequence).

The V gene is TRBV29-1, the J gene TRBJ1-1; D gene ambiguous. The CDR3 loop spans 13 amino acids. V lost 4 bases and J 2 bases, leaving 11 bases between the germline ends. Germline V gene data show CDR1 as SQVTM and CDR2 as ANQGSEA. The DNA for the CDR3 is TGCAGCGTTGCTGGGGATATCAACACTGAAGCTTTCTTT. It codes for CSVAGDINTEAFF.

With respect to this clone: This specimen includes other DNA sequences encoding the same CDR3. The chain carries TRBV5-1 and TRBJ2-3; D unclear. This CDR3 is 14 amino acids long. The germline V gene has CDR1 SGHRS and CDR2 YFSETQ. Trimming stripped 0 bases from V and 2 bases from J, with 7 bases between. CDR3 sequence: CASSLVQVTDTQYF. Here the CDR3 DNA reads TGCGCCAGCAGCTTGGTTCAGGTCACAGATACGCAGTATTTT.

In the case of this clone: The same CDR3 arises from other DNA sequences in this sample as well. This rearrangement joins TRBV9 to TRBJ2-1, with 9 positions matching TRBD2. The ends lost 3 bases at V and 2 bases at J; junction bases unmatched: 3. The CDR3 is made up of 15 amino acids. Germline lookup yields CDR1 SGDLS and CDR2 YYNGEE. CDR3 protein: CASSATSGTYNEQFF. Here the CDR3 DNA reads TGTGCCAGCAGCGCGACTAGCGGTACCTACAATGAGCAGTTCTTC.

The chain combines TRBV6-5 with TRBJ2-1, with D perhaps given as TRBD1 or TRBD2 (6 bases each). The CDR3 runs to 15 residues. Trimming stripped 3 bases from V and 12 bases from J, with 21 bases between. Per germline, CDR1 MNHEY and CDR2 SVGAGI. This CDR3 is CASSYGIQAGGGQFF. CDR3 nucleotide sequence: TGTGCCAGCAGTTATGGGATACAAGCCGGAGGGGGGCAGTTCTTC.

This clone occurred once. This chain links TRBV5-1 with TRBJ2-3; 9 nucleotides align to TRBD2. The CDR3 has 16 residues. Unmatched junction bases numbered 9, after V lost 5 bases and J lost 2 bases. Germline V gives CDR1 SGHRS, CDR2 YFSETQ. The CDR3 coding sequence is TGCGCCAGCAGGACCCTCGCGGGAGGGATCACAGATACGCAGTATTTT. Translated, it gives CASRTLAGGITDTQYF.

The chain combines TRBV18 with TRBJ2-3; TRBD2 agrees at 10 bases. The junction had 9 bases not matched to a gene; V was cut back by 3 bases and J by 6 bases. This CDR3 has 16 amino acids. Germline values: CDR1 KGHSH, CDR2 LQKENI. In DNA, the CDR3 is TGTGCCAGCTCACCCCGATCTAGCGGGAGTGGGGATACGCAGTATTTT. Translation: CASSPRSSGSGDTQYF. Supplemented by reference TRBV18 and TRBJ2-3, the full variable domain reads NAGVMQNPRHLVRRRGQEARLRCSPMKGHSHVYWYRQLPEEGLKFMVYLQKENIIDESGMPKERFSAEFPKEGPSILRIQQVVRGDSAAYFCASSPRSSGSGDTQYFGPGTRLTVL.

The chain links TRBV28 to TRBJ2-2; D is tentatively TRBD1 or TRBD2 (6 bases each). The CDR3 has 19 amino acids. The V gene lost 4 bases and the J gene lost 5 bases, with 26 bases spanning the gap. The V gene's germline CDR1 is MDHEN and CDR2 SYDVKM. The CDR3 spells CASSYLGGGTAGWTGELFF. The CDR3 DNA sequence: TGTGCCAGCAGTTACCTCGGAGGGGGGACGGCGGGATGGACCGGGGAGCTGTTTTTT.

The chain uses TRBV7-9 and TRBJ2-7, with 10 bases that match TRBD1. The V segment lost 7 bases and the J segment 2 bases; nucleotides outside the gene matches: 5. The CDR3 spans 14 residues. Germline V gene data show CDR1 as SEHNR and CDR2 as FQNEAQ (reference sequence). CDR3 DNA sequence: TGTGCCAGCACCCCAGGACAGGGGGCCTACGAGCAGTACTTC. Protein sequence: CASTPGQGAYEQYF.

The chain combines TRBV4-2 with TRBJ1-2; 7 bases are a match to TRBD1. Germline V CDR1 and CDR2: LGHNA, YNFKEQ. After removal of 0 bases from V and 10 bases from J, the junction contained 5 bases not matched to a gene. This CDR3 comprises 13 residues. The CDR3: CASSQDPTGYYTF. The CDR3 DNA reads TGTGCCAGCAGCCAAGATCCGACAGGGTACTACACCTTC.

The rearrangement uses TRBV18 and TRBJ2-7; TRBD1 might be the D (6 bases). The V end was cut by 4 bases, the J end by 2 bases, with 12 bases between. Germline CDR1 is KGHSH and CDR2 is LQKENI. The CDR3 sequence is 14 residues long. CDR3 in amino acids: CASSLGTLTYEQYF. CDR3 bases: TGTGCCAGCTCACTTGGGACATTAACCTACGAGCAGTACTTC.

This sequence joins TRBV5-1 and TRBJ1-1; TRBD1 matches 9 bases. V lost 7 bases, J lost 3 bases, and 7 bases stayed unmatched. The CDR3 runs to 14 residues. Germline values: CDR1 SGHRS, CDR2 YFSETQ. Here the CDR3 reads CASHRDRVDTEAFF. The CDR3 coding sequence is TGCGCCAGCCACCGGGACAGGGTTGACACTGAAGCTTTCTTT.

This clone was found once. CDR3 sequence reads: CASIASGDNTGELFF. In DNA, the CDR3 is TGTGCCAGTATAGCTAGCGGCGATAACACCGGGGAGCTGTTTTTT. The chain recombines TRBV19 with TRBJ2-2, with 7 bases that match TRBD2. V was clipped by 7 bases and J by 2 bases; unmatched bases: 7. CDR1 and CDR2 (germline): LNHDA, SQIVND (reference sequence). The CDR3 is 15 residues long.

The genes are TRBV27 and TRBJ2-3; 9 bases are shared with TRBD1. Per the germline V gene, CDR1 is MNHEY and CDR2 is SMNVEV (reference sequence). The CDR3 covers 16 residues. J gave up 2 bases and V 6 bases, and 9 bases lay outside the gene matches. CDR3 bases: TGTGCCAGCAGCCCCCGGGGACAGGGCCTCACAGATACGCAGTATTTT. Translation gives CASSPRGQGLTDTQYF.